This T cell receptor (beta chain) was observed in a study of T cell responses to AZD1222 COVID-19 vaccine. On the study more broadly: Second doses that came at about 4 or about 12 weeks were put together.

TCRdb's table, derived via immunoSEQ multiplex PCR, lists solely in-frame clones and lacks some. This sample has roughly 160,000 clones, with 94% found just once. Of note for this clone: The antigen is undetermined.

Study conclusions and caveats: Spike-spanning, vaccine-associated CD4 TCRs were dominant at 160-218 and 743-854. It was only a handful of AZD1222 recipients who were seropositive at baseline.

This receptor was obtained from an adult in good health. This material consisted of peripheral blood, taken on day 0 of AZD1222 vaccination.

The CDR3 loop is CASSFSRGSGTEAFF. As DNA, the CDR3 is TGCGCCAGCAGCTTTAGTAGGGGTTCGGGCACTGAAGCTTTCTTT. V is TRBV5-1 and J is TRBJ1-1; TRBD1 might be the D (5 bases). Germline V CDR1 and CDR2: SGHRS, YFSETQ. Trimming took 2 bases from V and 4 from J, leaving 15 bases between them. The CDR3 loop spans 15 amino acids.